The TCR beta chain under discussion was sequenced for a study of blood T cell repertoires in COVID-19. As for the study in general: Samples taken during acute and convalescent COVID-19 were collected in the United States, Italy and Spain.

Germline CDR1 reads SGHTA; CDR2 reads FQGTGA. Trimming cost V 5 bases and J 2 bases; bases outside gene matches: 7. CDR3 length: 15 amino acids. This clone occurred a few times. The method was immunoSEQ multiplex PCR; TCRdb's version includes in-frame clones alone and lacks a portion of them. The sample records some 220,000 clones, approximately 85% being singletons. The material sequenced was peripheral blood. The chain has TRBV7-3 and TRBJ2-3, with TRBD1 matching over 7 bases. The sequence came from a woman in her 70s with COVID-19, enrolled during active disease. The CDR3 sequence: CASSPLGGYTDTQYF. In nucleotides, the CDR3 is TGTGCCAGCAGCCCCTTAGGGGGCTACACAGATACGCAGTATTTT.